Detailed here is one T cell receptor (beta chain). The antigen is not known. The CDR3 is 19 amino acids. Germline V gives CDR1 LNHDA, CDR2 SQIVND (reference sequence). V dropped 5 bases and J dropped 0 bases, with 23 bases sitting between them. The PCR was carried out with 60 Vbeta primers and 13 Jbeta primers. Assay used: immunoSEQ multiplex PCR; TCRdb lists only in-frame clones, some missing. This sample yields roughly 130,000 clones, of which about 70% are seen a single time; more than 2.5% belongs to the top ten. This specimen belongs to a study of cytomegalovirus exposure and HLA in healthy donors. Broader study findings: Using a false discovery rate of 0.05, a later analysis showed that 16,951 TCR beta sequences were associated with HLA alleles.

The clonotype was recovered from a woman aged 55-70 years in good health and CMV-seropositive. This rearrangement joins TRBV19 to TRBJ2-4; D perhaps matches TRBD2 (6 bases). The sample consisted of PBMCs. The CDR3 DNA reads as TGTGCCAGTAGTGAGGAGGGCCGCACTTCTACTTCAGCCAAAAACATTCAGTACTTC. Amino acid sequence: CASSEEGRTSTSAKNIQYF.